This T cell receptor beta chain was identified in a study of cytomegalovirus exposure and HLA in healthy donors. Whole-study findings and limits: Cytomegalovirus association was assigned to some 160 TCR beta chains.

The PCR had 60 Vbeta and 13 Jbeta primers. Profiled with immunoSEQ multiplex PCR; TCRdb holds only in-frame clones, not every one. The sample has about 120,000 clones. For this clone: Its antigen remains unidentified.

Sequenced sample: PBMCs. The sequence came from a man aged 18 to 30 in good health and CMV-seronegative.

The CDR3 sequence: CASSTGTGYQPQHF. The CDR3 bases are TGTGCCAGCAGTACCGGGACAGGATATCAGCCCCAGCATTTT. J is TRBJ1-5 and V is TRBV27, with TRBD1 matching 8 bases. This CDR3 is built from 14 residues. Germline CDR1 and CDR2: MNHEY and SMNVEV (reference sequence). V was pared by 5 bases and J by 5 bases, with 5 bases of the junction left unmatched.